A single sample is the source of the 21 T cell receptor beta chains below, sequenced in a study of CD8 T cells in ankylosing spondylitis. These TCRs are of unknown antigen specificity. Broader study findings: A motif of eight highly homologous TCR beta variants was seen as apparently characteristic of ankylosing spondylitis blood.

Using its own MiXCR run on the 5' RACE reads, TCRdb lists one record per CDR3 protein. Of about 210,000 distinct CDR3 sequences detected, more than 5.5% appear once; the ten largest clones hold approximately 15%. The sequencing sample was made of blood, either unsorted or a sorted T cell fraction (not recorded which). The receptors come from a male donor with ankylosing spondylitis.

This clonotype was observed a few times. The chain recombines TRBV28 with TRBJ2-7, with D maybe TRBD1 (6 bases). V lost 8 bases to trimming and J lost 8 bases, with 13 bases between them. Germline V gene data show CDR1 as MDHEN and CDR2 as SYDVKM. There are 11 residues in the CDR3. CDR3 nucleotides: TGTGCCAGCGAACAGGGCATTCAGCAGTACTTC. Protein product: CASEQGIQQYF. Drawing the rest from reference TRBV28 and TRBJ2-7, the complete variable domain is DVKVTQSSRYLVKRTGEKVFLECVQDMDHENMFWYRQDPGLGLRLIYFSYDVKMKEKGDIPEGYSVSREKKERFSLILESASTNQTSMYLCASEQGIQQYFGPGTRLTVT.

There are many counts of this clonotype. CDR3 nucleotides: TGTGCCAGCACCGAAAGACAGGGGAATGGGAATGAGCAGTTCTTC. Residues: CASTERQGNGNEQFF. The chain joins TRBV7-9 to TRBJ2-1; 8 bases agree with TRBD1. Germline CDR1 reads SEHNR; CDR2 reads FQNEAQ (reference sequence). The CDR3 length is 15 residues. The ends lost 7 bases at V and 7 bases at J; junction bases unmatched: 12.

The chain has TRBV14 and TRBJ2-7, with 7 bases aligning to TRBD2. V gave up 0 bases and J gave up 3 bases; unmatched junction bases: 14. CDR3 length: 18 amino acids. Germline V gives CDR1 SGHDN, CDR2 FVKESK. The DNA for the CDR3 is TGTGCCAGCAGCCAAGAGAGGGGCCTAGCGGTGATCTACTACGAGCAGTACTTC. Amino acids: CASSQERGLAVIYYEQYF.

This clonotype was seen repeatedly, ten times or more. This chain links TRBV7-9 with TRBJ2-3, with 8 bases aligning to TRBD2. Germline V lookup: CDR1 SEHNR, CDR2 FQNEAQ (reference sequence). Trimming removed 7 bases from V and 2 bases from J; junction bases left unmatched: 11. This CDR3 spans 16 amino acids. The CDR3 sequence is CASTPGGGIYTDTQYF. CDR3 nucleotide sequence: TGTGCCAGCACCCCGGGAGGGGGTATCTACACAGATACGCAGTATTTT.

In this sample, this clonotype turned up many times. The chain uses TRBV5-1 and TRBJ1-1; 12 positions agree with TRBD1. The CDR3 consists of 17 residues. Per germline, CDR1 SGHRS and CDR2 YFSETQ. Trimming removed 4 bases from V and 5 bases from J; junction bases left unmatched: 12. The CDR3 coding sequence is TGCGCCAGCAGCCCGGGGACAGGGGGCCAAAGATGGACTGAAGCTTTCTTT. It translates to CASSPGTGGQRWTEAFF.

This clonotype was counted many times. This chain uses TRBV11-2 with TRBJ2-1, with 7 positions matching TRBD2. The CDR3 is 12 amino acids. The V segment lost 3 bases and the J segment 9 bases; nucleotides outside the gene matches: 2. Germline CDR1 reads SGHAT; CDR2 reads FQNNGV. CDR3 sequence reads: CASSFGGVEQFF. The CDR3 coding sequence is TGTGCCAGCAGCTTTGGGGGGGTTGAGCAGTTCTTC.

This clonotype was detected only a few times. The J gene is TRBJ1-2, the V gene TRBV7-8; 7 nucleotides align to TRBD1. Germline V CDR1 and CDR2: SGHVS, FQNEAQ. The ends lost 1 base at V and 3 bases at J; junction bases unmatched: 2. The CDR3 length is 14 residues. The CDR3 reads CASSLGGTDYGYTF. Here the CDR3 DNA reads TGTGCCAGCAGCTTAGGAGGGACAGACTATGGCTACACCTTC.

This clonotype came up many times. The rearrangement uses TRBV28 and TRBJ2-3; no reliable D call. The germline V gene encodes CDR1 MDHEN and CDR2 SYDVKM. The CDR3 has 15 residues. Between the trimmed V and J ends, which lost 6 bases and 0 bases, there was a span of 13 bases. The CDR3 DNA reads as TGTGCCAGCAGCTACATAGACCCTAGCACAGATACGCAGTATTTT. Amino acid sequence: CASSYIDPSTDTQYF.

This clonotype showed up many times. This chain joins TRBV29-1 and TRBJ2-1, with 10 bases aligning to TRBD2. The length of the CDR3 is 15 residues. CDR1 SQVTM and CDR2 ANQGSEA come from the germline V gene. V lost 4 bases, J lost 0 bases, and 3 bases stayed unmatched. CDR3 in amino acids: CSVGTSGFSYNEQFF. CDR3 bases: TGCAGCGTTGGGACTAGCGGATTCTCCTACAATGAGCAGTTCTTC.

This clonotype was seen at least ten times. The genes are TRBV4-2 and TRBJ2-3, with D possibly being TRBD2 (5 bases). The CDR3 contains 15 residues. Germline lookup yields CDR1 LGHNA and CDR2 YNFKEQ. Trimming pared 4 bases from V and 4 bases from J, leaving 15 bases between. CDR3 in amino acids: CASSPTRGAADTQYF. For the CDR3, the DNA is TGTGCCAGCAGCCCTACCCGCGGAGCGGCAGATACGCAGTATTTT.

This clonotype was observed at least ten times. The chain joins TRBV7-8 to TRBJ1-1; TRBD1 agrees at 9 bases. Looked up from germline, CDR1 is SGHVS and CDR2 is FQNEAQ. The CDR3 spans 14 residues. Trimming removed 1 base from V and 4 bases from J; junction bases left unmatched: 1. As DNA, the CDR3 is TGTGCCAGCAGCTTAGGGACAGGGGTCACTGAAGCTTTCTTT. It encodes CASSLGTGVTEAFF. Filled out from reference TRBV7-8 and TRBJ1-1, the complete variable domain reads GAGVSQSPRYKVAKRGQDVALRCDPISGHVSLFWYQQALGQGPEFLTYFQNEAQLDKSGLPSDRFFAERPEGSVSTLKIQRTQQEDSAVYLCASSLGTGVTEAFFGQGTRLTVV.

This clonotype has ten or more counts. The chain carries TRBV4-3 and TRBJ2-5, with 7 bases that match TRBD2. The V segment lost 0 bases and the J segment 3 bases; nucleotides outside the gene matches: 7. This CDR3 has 16 residues. Germline CDR1 LGHNA, CDR2 YSLEER. This chain's CDR3 is CASSQDLLAEEETQYF. The CDR3 region has the DNA TGCGCCAGCAGCCAAGATCTGCTAGCGGAGGAAGAGACCCAGTACTTC.

This clonotype has ten or more counts. The chain uses TRBV12-3 or TRBV12-4 and TRBJ2-2, with D possibly being TRBD1 or TRBD2 (5 bases each). The CDR3 totals 14 residues. V gave up 3 bases and J gave up 9 bases, with 14 bases separating them. CDR3 residues: CASSFGTAARELFF. The CDR3 DNA follows: TGTGCCAGCAGTTTCGGGACGGCCGCCCGGGAGCTGTTTTTT.

The chain is built from TRBV29-1 and TRBJ2-1; maybe TRBD2 (5 bases). The V and J ends lost 4 bases and 0 bases respectively, with 10 bases between them. Germline-derived CDR1 and CDR2 are SQVTM and ANQGSEA. The CDR3 has 14 residues. This chain's CDR3 is CSVVSVSSYNEQFF. The CDR3 bases are TGCAGCGTTGTTAGCGTAAGCTCCTACAATGAGCAGTTCTTC.

This clonotype showed up many times. The chain uses TRBV11-2 and TRBJ2-3; the D is unclear. The V end was cut by 5 bases, the J end by 6 bases, with 9 bases between. This CDR3 has 12 amino acids. Germline V gives CDR1 SGHAT, CDR2 FQNNGV. Here the CDR3 DNA reads TGTGCCAGCAGCCTGACCCCGGATACGCAGTATTTT. Translating gives CASSLTPDTQYF. The variable domain in full, completed from reference TRBV11-2 and TRBJ2-3, reads EAGVAQSPRYKIIEKRQSVAFWCNPISGHATLYWYQQILGQGPKLLIQFQNNGVVDDSQLPKDRFSAERLKGVDSTLKIQPAKLEDSAVYLCASSLTPDTQYFGPGTRLTVL.

This clonotype showed up many times. J is TRBJ2-2 and V is TRBV4-3; 13 nucleotides agree with TRBD2. The CDR3 spans 16 residues. The germline V gene has CDR1 LGHNA and CDR2 YSLEER. Trimming removed 4 bases from V and 4 bases from J; junction bases left unmatched: 3. The CDR3 DNA reads TGCGCCAGCAGCCCAGGACTAGCGGGAGTCACCGGGGAGCTGTTTTTT. Its translation: CASSPGLAGVTGELFF.

There are a few counts of this clonotype. The chain employs TRBV6-2 or TRBV6-3 and TRBJ2-1; unclear D gene. Germline lookup yields CDR1 MNHEY and CDR2 SVGEGT. V lost 4 bases and J lost 0, with 10 bases in between. The CDR3 totals 15 residues. DNA of the CDR3: TGTGCCAGCAGTTTTACTTACAACTCCTACAATGAGCAGTTCTTC. It specifies CASSFTYNSYNEQFF.

The V gene is TRBV19, the J gene TRBJ2-1, with D possibly TRBD2 on 5 matching bases. CDR1 is LNHDA, CDR2 SQIVND, per germline (reference sequence). The CDR3 has 13 residues. V shed 5 bases and J shed 5 bases, with 10 bases lying between them. The CDR3 region has the DNA TGTGCCAGTAGTCCTCCAGCGGACAATGAGCAGTTCTTC. Encoded protein: CASSPPADNEQFF.

The gene calls are TRBV15 and TRBJ1-1, with D hard to call. With 0 bases removed from V and 0 bases from J, the gap between germline ends came to 8 bases. From germline, CDR1 is LNHNV and CDR2 YYDKDF (reference sequence). This CDR3 spans 15 amino acids. CDR3 loop: CATSRDLGLNTEAFF. The CDR3 bases are TGTGCCACCAGCAGAGATCTGGGGTTGAACACTGAAGCTTTCTTT.

This clonotype was counted between two and nine times. The chain recombines TRBV7-9 with TRBJ1-2; maybe TRBD1 (5 bases). Germline V lookup: CDR1 SEHNR, CDR2 FQNEAQ (reference sequence). V was clipped by 5 bases and J by 1 base, with 11 bases between them. The CDR3 contains 14 residues. The CDR3 nucleotides are TGTGCCAGCAGCGGGGACCGGGTTAACTATGGCTACACCTTC. Its protein is CASSGDRVNYGYTF. Supplemented by reference TRBV7-9 and TRBJ1-2, the full variable domain reads DTGVSQNPRHKITKRGQNVTFRCDPISEHNRLYWYRQTLGQGPEFLTYFQNEAQLEKSRLLSDRFSAERPKGSFSTLEIQRTEQGDSAMYLCASSGDRVNYGYTFGSGTRLTVV.

This clonotype was counted many times. The V call is TRBV5-5, the J call TRBJ2-1; 11 bases are shared with TRBD2. The length of the CDR3 is 17 residues. Germline trimming cut 2 bases from V and 2 bases from J; bases unmatched to any gene: 6. CDR1 and CDR2 from the germline V gene are SGHKS and YYEKEE (reference sequence). The CDR3 sequence: CASSFKLAGATYNEQFF. CDR3 DNA: TGTGCCAGCAGCTTTAAACTAGCGGGAGCAACCTACAATGAGCAGTTCTTC.